The clone carrying this TCR beta chain was seen repeatedly, ten times or more. Its specificity is unknown. Germline assignment: CDR1 LGHDT and CDR2 YNNKEL (reference sequence). Trimming took off 5 bases at V and 0 bases at J, with 7 bases between the two ends. The CDR3 sequence is 13 residues long. The sample is drawn from a study of T cells in Graves' hyperthyroidism and ophthalmopathy. The study's findings and limits: For ophthalmopathy, model prediction preceded onset by a median roughly 6.5 months.

Amplification of TCR beta CDR3 regions was performed using RNA transcripts as template. HTBI primers were used for first-round RT-PCR of the TCR CDR3. MiXCR, run by TCRdb on the multiplex PCR reads, gives a single entry per CDR3 protein. In the table there are under 400,000 distinct CDR3 sequences, around 25% of which are singletons. Sample: blood. The source of this sequence is a man between 50 and 59 years old with Graves' hyperthyroidism. The chain employs TRBV3-1 and TRBJ1-1; no definite D call. In DNA, the CDR3 is TGTGCCAGCAGCTCGGCCCTGAACACTGAAGCTTTCTTT. Protein sequence: CASSSALNTEAFF.